These T cell receptor beta chains were read from a single sample in a study of OX40 agonist ivuxolimab in advanced cancers. Sequenced by immunoSEQ multiplex PCR; TCRdb stores in-frame clones only, minus some. The sample lists about 73,000 clones, 90% occurring once. Here the sequenced sample was CD4+ or CD8+ T cells sorted from blood, taken in a trial of the OX40 agonist ivuxolimab. The origin of the receptors is an adult with an advanced solid tumor such as melanoma, head and neck, liver or kidney cancer. Both conserved end residues are part of each CDR3. Each record gives: V gene, CDR3 length, J gene, CDR3 protein.

>TRBV9|16|TRBJ2-7
CASSSAPTGYSYEQYF
>TRBV5-6|13|TRBJ2-3
CASSLMSTDTQYF
>TRBV29-1|15|TRBJ2-7
CSVEEGAGGVDEQYF
>TRBV11-3|18|TRBJ2-1
CASSSNGLAGGAYNEQFF
>TRBV28|13|TRBJ2-3
CASSLPGEGTQYF
>TRBV28|16|TRBJ1-3
CASSLRRANAGNTIYF
>TRBV28|12|TRBJ2-7
CASSLLLYEQYF
>TRBV7-9|14|TRBJ2-7
CASSLTGGSNEQYF
>TRBV19|13|TRBJ2-5
CASSIKARETQYF
>TRBV5-1|13|TRBJ2-2
CASSLEGAGELFF
>TRBV19|13|TRBJ1-5
CASSDRGDQPQHF
>TRBV5-4|15|TRBJ1-2
CASNTAGTGRYGYTF
>TRBV21-1|14|TRBJ2-5
CASSKTGTSETQYF
>TRBV5-4|12|TRBJ2-5
CASSRMGLDQYF
>TRBV9|16|TRBJ2-2
CASSVASTGTPGELFF
>TRBV7-2|14|TRBJ2-2
CASSQNRPGGELFF
>TRBV7-3|15|TRBJ1-1
CASSLDGGADTEAFF
>TRBV5-4|15|TRBJ2-7
CASSRRTSGSYEQYF
>TRBV6-6|16|TRBJ2-3
CASSTAGTTIRDTQYF
>TRBV7-2|12|TRBJ1-2
CASSLDGNGYTF